Shown below are 22 T cell receptor beta chains from a single sample sequenced in a study of cytomegalovirus exposure and HLA in healthy donors. Assay: immunoSEQ multiplex PCR; the TCRdb copy retains only in-frame clones and omits some. Of approximately 270,000 clones detected, roughly 87% appear once; the ten largest clones hold around 11%. The sample was PBMCs. Source of these receptors: a man aged 18-30 years in good health and CMV-seropositive.

With respect to this clone: Other nucleotide sequences from this sample produce the same CDR3. The CDR3: CASSVGVYNEQFF. The CDR3 region has the DNA TGTGCCAGCAGCGTGGGGGTCTACAATGAGCAGTTCTTC. This chain joins TRBV9 and TRBJ2-1; either TRBD1 or TRBD2 may supply D (5 bases each). The CDR3 totals 13 residues. The germline V gene encodes CDR1 SGDLS and CDR2 YYNGEE. The ends were cut back, 2 bases at V and 3 bases at J, with 6 bases in the middle.

This clone was observed once. V gene TRBV21-1 combines with J gene TRBJ1-2. TRBV21-1 is a listed pseudogene. The CDR3 spans 16 residues. CDR3 sequence: CASSNSLLGTNYGYTF. CDR3 nucleotides: TGTGCCAGCAGCAACTCGTTGCTCGGAACTAACTATGGCTACACCTTC.

Only one count was recorded for this clone. V usage is TRBV25-1 and J usage is TRBJ1-1; 7 bases agree with TRBD1. CDR3 size: 13 residues. V lost 6 bases, J lost 3 bases, and 4 bases stayed unmatched. CDR1 and CDR2 from the germline V gene are MGHDK and SYGVNS. The CDR3 DNA reads TGTGCCAGCAGAGCGGGACAGCACACTGAAGCTTTCTTT. Translating gives CASRAGQHTEAFF.

V gene TRBV6-5 combines with J gene TRBJ1-2; the D gene is possibly TRBD1 (5 bases). The CDR3 length is 14 residues. Germline CDR1 and CDR2: MNHEY and SVGAGI. The germline V and J ends were trimmed by 0 bases and 8 bases, with 13 bases remaining between them. CDR3 nucleotides: TGTGCCAGCAGTTACTCGCGGGGGGGTCACGGCTACACCTTC. Translated: CASSYSRGGHGYTF.

This chain connects TRBV30 to TRBJ2-3; 10 positions match TRBD2. The CDR3 loop spans 16 amino acids. The trim removed 0 bases at V and 2 bases at J, leaving 5 bases unmatched. The germline gives CDR1 GTSNPN, CDR2 SVGIG (reference sequence). Here the CDR3 reads CAWSVKLAGSTDTQYF. Here the CDR3 DNA reads TGTGCCTGGAGTGTAAAACTAGCGGGATCCACAGATACGCAGTATTTT.

The chain combines TRBV5-1 with TRBJ1-1; TRBD1 aligns across 7 bases. Germline loops: CDR1 SGHRS, CDR2 YFSETQ. Trimming cost V 0 bases and J 5 bases; bases outside gene matches: 16. This CDR3 region has 18 residues. Here the CDR3 DNA reads TGCGCCAGCAGCTTGGGGTCGGGCAGGGGGTTCACACTAACTGAAGCTTTCTTT. This translates into CASSLGSGRGFTLTEAFF.

This chain connects TRBV7-9 to TRBJ1-3; D gene ambiguous. The V end lost 0 bases, the J end lost 0 bases, and 9 bases lay between the germline ends. This CDR3 is built from 16 residues. CDR1 is SEHNR and CDR2 is FQNEAQ in the germline V gene (reference sequence). DNA of the CDR3: TGTGCCAGCAGCTTAGCACGGGGAGACTCTGGAAACACCATATATTTT. Its translation is CASSLARGDSGNTIYF.

This clone was seen a few times. This chain links TRBV7-8 with TRBJ1-5, with 11 nucleotides matching TRBD1. Per the germline V gene, CDR1 is SGHVS and CDR2 is FQNEAQ. J gave up 0 bases and V 5 bases, and 9 bases lay outside the gene matches. CDR3 length: 18 amino acids. The CDR3 DNA sequence: TGTGCCAGCAGCGGAACGGGACAGGGGGAATATAGCAATCAGCCCCAGCATTTT. This codes for CASSGTGQGEYSNQPQHF.

The rearrangement uses TRBV6-6 and TRBJ2-7; 8 bases are shared with TRBD1. The CDR3 runs 15 residues. The V and J ends lost 7 bases and 0 bases, in that order; junction bases with no gene match: 8. Germline V lookup: CDR1 MNHNY, CDR2 SVGAGI (reference sequence). The CDR3 spells CASTKGQGLSYEQYF. In DNA, the CDR3 is TGTGCCAGCACTAAAGGACAGGGACTCTCCTACGAGCAGTACTTC.

This chain connects TRBV5-6 to TRBJ1-2; no definite D call. The CDR3 has 16 residues. The V and J ends lost 2 bases and 2 bases respectively, with 16 bases between them. Germline V gene sequence: CDR1 SGHDT, CDR2 YYEEEE. This chain's CDR3 is CASSLPAFAPNYGYTF. CDR3 DNA sequence: TGTGCCAGCAGCTTACCGGCCTTTGCTCCCAACTATGGCTACACCTTC.

The chain recombines TRBV10-2 with TRBJ1-5, with 7 bases identical to TRBD1. The CDR3 consists of 13 residues. Germline V gene lookup returns CDR1 WSHSY and CDR2 SAAADI. Trimming removed 7 bases from V and 5 bases from J; junction bases left unmatched: 5. The CDR3 spells CASTPDRYQPQHF. The CDR3 bases are TGCGCCAGCACCCCGGACAGGTATCAGCCCCAGCATTTT.

V usage is TRBV28 and J usage is TRBJ2-1; no firm D call. V dropped 3 bases and J dropped 9 bases, with 6 bases sitting between them. Per germline, CDR1 MDHEN and CDR2 SYDVKM. This CDR3 is built from 11 residues. The CDR3 coding sequence is TGTGCCAGCAGTTTGACATTTGAGCAGTTCTTC. Its translation is CASSLTFEQFF.

A single count supports this clone. The V gene is TRBV15, the J gene TRBJ2-3; D gene uncertain. CDR1 and CDR2 from the germline V gene are LNHNV and YYDKDF (reference sequence). The V and J ends lost 0 bases and 0 bases respectively, with 7 bases between them. The length of the CDR3 is 15 residues. The CDR3 DNA reads TGTGCCACCAGCAGAGATTTAGCTAGCACAGATACGCAGTATTTT. Encoded protein: CATSRDLASTDTQYF.

This rearrangement joins TRBV5-4 to TRBJ2-7; 12 bases agree with TRBD2. Trimming took 4 bases from V and 3 from J; bases not matched to a gene: 14. Germline loops: CDR1 SGHNT, CDR2 YYREEE (reference sequence). The CDR3 runs to 18 residues. CDR3 sequence (DNA): TGTGCCAGCAGCGGCCGTCGTCTAGCGGGAGGGCCGGTCTACGAGCAGTACTTC. Translating gives CASSGRRLAGGPVYEQYF.

V gene TRBV4-2 combines with J gene TRBJ2-3; 9 bases align to TRBD2. Germline-derived CDR1 and CDR2 are LGHNA and YNFKEQ. V was pared by 4 bases and J by 3 bases, with 11 bases of the junction left unmatched. CDR3 length: 17 residues. The CDR3 nucleotides read TGTGCCAGCAGCCTCCAGTCCTTTAGCGGGAGAACAGATACGCAGTATTTT. Amino acid sequence: CASSLQSFSGRTDTQYF.

The chain is built from TRBV4-1 and TRBJ2-3, with D possibly matching TRBD1 (6 bases). Trimming cost V 2 bases and J 4 bases, with 7 bases left between them. The CDR3 extends over 13 amino acids. CDR1 is MGHRA and CDR2 is YSYEKL in the germline V gene. CDR3 nucleotide sequence: TGCGCCAGCAGCCAACAGGGGCCAGATACGCAGTATTTT. Amino acid sequence: CASSQQGPDTQYF.

This chain links TRBV6-5 with TRBJ1-1; TRBD1 matches 8 bases. CDR3 size: 14 residues. After removal of 8 bases from V and 0 bases from J, the junction contained 5 bases not matched to a gene. CDR1 and CDR2 from the germline V gene are MNHEY and SVGAGI. Here the CDR3 reads CASWDRSMNTEAFF. In DNA, the CDR3 is TGTGCCAGCTGGGACAGGTCCATGAACACTGAAGCTTTCTTT.

V gene TRBV6-5 combines with J gene TRBJ1-3; TRBD1 might be the D (5 bases). The length of the CDR3 is 15 residues. Deletions cut 2 bases from V and 4 bases from J, with 12 bases between. CDR1 and CDR2 (germline): MNHEY, SVGAGI. The CDR3 DNA follows: TGTGCCAGCAGTTACGGGGGACGGGCCGGAAACACCATATATTTT. Its translation: CASSYGGRAGNTIYF.

The chain couples TRBV30 to TRBJ2-7; 12 nucleotides agree with TRBD2. V lost 3 bases and J lost 7; bases outside the gene matches: 10. Germline V gives CDR1 GTSNPN, CDR2 SVGIG (reference sequence). The CDR3 has 15 amino acids. CDR3 loop: CAWRGLAGLRGEQYF. CDR3 sequence (DNA): TGTGCCTGGAGGGGACTAGCGGGCCTGCGGGGTGAGCAGTACTTC.

Comments on this clone: This may come from a read error, since a much larger clone is one base off. The rearrangement uses TRBV6-1 and TRBJ1-2; no clear D gene. Trimming cost V 2 bases and J 4 bases, with 8 bases left between them. The CDR3 length is 13 residues. CDR1 is MNHNS, CDR2 SASEGT, per germline. CDR3 protein: CASSEHGLYGYTF. The CDR3 nucleotides are TGTGCCAGCAGTGAACACGGTCTCTATGGCTACACCTTC.

This clone appeared a few times. The chain carries TRBV2 and TRBJ2-1; no definite D call. The V gene's germline CDR1 is SNHLY and CDR2 FYNNEI. The CDR3 loop spans 16 amino acids. Trimming took 3 bases from V and 0 from J, leaving 12 bases between them. The CDR3 DNA is TGTGCCAGCAGTGATATTGGGGTAAGCTCCTACAATGAGCAGTTCTTC. Residues: CASSDIGVSSYNEQFF.

CDR3 region: CASGRRGINQPQHF. The CDR3 DNA follows: TGTGCCTCCGGTAGGAGGGGGATCAATCAGCCCCAGCATTTT. The chain is built from TRBV27 and TRBJ1-5; weak D call: TRBD1 (6 bases). The CDR3 loop spans 14 amino acids. Germline V gives CDR1 MNHEY, CDR2 SMNVEV (reference sequence). The germline V and J ends were trimmed by 11 bases and 3 bases, with 17 bases remaining between them.